This T cell receptor beta chain was captured in a study of blood T cell repertoires in COVID-19. Study as a whole: Acute and convalescent COVID-19 specimens originated in the United States, Italy and Spain. PBMCs, B-cell-depleted T cells, or T cells provided the cDNA or gDNA that made up the material.

The CDR3 has 13 residues. V lost 7 bases, J lost 0 bases, and 7 bases lay in between. CDR1 SGHTA and CDR2 FQGTGA come from the germline V gene. The protocol was immunoSEQ multiplex PCR, while the TCRdb copy is restricted to in-frame clones and leaves out a portion. The sample yields around 200,000 clones, approximately 80% seen once. This TCR was sampled from a woman between 35 and 50 years old with COVID-19, enrolled during active disease. This sequence joins TRBV7-3 and TRBJ2-4; D is unclear. Sample: peripheral blood. The CDR3 coding sequence is TGTGCCAGCAAGCCTTTAGCCAAAAACATTCAGTACTTC. The encoded protein is CASKPLAKNIQYF.